This TCR beta chain came from a study of blood T cells in healthy people across ages. The second PCR ran about 6 to 12 cycles with a sample-barcoded 5' primer and J-beta primers. TCRdb used MiXCR to reprocess the 5' RACE reads, holding one entry per CDR3 protein. Of approximately 1,000,000 distinct CDR3 sequences listed, 45% are singletons. Roughly 9.2 milliliters was the volume of peripheral blood drawn from each donor. The table lists this clonotype with a count of one. The sequence derives from an older woman in good health. Sequenced: blood.

The CDR3, as DNA: TGCAGTGCTAGACGGGACTACACAGATACGCAGTATTTT. Its translation: CSARRDYTDTQYF. The J gene is TRBJ2-3, the V gene TRBV20-1; 7 bases align to TRBD2. From germline, CDR1 is DFQATT and CDR2 SNEGSKA (reference sequence). The CDR3 contains 13 residues. The V segment lost 2 bases and the J segment 2 bases; nucleotides outside the gene matches: 1.